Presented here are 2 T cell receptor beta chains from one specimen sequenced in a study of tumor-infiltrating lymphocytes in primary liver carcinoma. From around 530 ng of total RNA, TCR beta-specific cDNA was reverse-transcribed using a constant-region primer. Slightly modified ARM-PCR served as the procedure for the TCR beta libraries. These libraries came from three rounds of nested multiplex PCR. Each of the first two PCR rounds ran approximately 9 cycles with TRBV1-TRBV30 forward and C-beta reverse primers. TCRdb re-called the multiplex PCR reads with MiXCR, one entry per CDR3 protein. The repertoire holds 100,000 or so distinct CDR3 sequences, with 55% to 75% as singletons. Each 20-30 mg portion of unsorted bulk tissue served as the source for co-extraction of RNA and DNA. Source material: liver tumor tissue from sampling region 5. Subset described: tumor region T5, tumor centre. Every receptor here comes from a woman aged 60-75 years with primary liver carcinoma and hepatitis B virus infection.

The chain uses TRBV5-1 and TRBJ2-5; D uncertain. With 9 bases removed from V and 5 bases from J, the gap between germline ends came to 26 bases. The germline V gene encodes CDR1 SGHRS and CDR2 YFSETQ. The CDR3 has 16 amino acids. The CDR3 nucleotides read TGCGCCATTAGCTTAGGCGCGAACAAGGCCGGGGAGACCCAGTACTTC. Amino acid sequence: CAISLGANKAGETQYF.

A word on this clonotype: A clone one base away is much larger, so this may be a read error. The CDR3 protein is CASSLQFRAYEQYF. The CDR3 nucleotides are TGCGCCAGCAGTCTTCAGTTCCGTGCCTACGAGCAGTACTTC. The chain has TRBV5-1 and TRBJ2-7; D not resolved. Germline V gene lookup returns CDR1 SGHRS and CDR2 YFSETQ. This CDR3 is 14 amino acids long. Trimming took off 5 bases at V and 2 bases at J, with 14 bases between the two ends.